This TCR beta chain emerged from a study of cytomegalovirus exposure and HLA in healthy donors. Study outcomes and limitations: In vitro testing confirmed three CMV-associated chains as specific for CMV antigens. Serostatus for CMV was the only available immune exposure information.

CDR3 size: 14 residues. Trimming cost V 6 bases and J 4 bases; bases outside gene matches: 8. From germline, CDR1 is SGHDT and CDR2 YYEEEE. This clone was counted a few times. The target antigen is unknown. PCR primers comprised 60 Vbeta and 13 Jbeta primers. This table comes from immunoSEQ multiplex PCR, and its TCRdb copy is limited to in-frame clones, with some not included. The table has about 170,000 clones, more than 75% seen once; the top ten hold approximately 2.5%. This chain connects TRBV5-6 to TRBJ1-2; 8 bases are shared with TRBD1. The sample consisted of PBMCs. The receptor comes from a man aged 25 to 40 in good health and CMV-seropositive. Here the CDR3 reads CASNPTGDGYGYTF. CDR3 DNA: TGTGCCAGCAACCCGACAGGGGATGGCTATGGCTACACCTTC.